A selection of T cell receptor beta chains follows, all from one sample in a study of shared clonotypes between healthy human individuals. The table came from immunoSEQ multiplex PCR; TCRdb's copy has only in-frame clones and leaves some out. The table has about 1.1 million clones, 60% to 80% seen once; the top ten hold more than 0.85%. Sequences were obtained from memory CD4+ T cells from PBMCs. The receptors were gathered from a young man in good health. Some clones in this sample may be carry-over from other donors' samples. CDR3s include the opening cysteine and the closing phenylalanine or tryptophan. Each record gives: D gene, J gene, V gene, clone size, CDR3 protein, CDR3 DNA. D genes are given only for firm matches. Clone size is shown for a subset of rows, as once, few, many or a class of expanded clone.

. TRBJ2-3 TRBV30 few CAWTRDTADTQYF TGTGCCTGGACCCGGGACACCGCAGATACGCAGTATTTT
. TRBJ1-1 TRBV28 once CASSLTTSDTEAFF TGTGCCAGCAGCCTCACGACTTCGGACACTGAAGCTTTCTTT
. TRBJ2-2 TRBV5-1 . CASSFRDGGTGELFF TGCGCCAGCAGCTTCAGGGACGGGGGCACCGGGGAGCTGTTTTTT
. TRBJ2-1 TRBV27 once CASRYAQPHNEQFF TGTGCCAGCAGGTATGCCCAACCGCACAATGAGCAGTTCTTC
. TRBJ2-1 TRBV27 . CASRDLVSYNEQFF TGTGCCAGCAGGGACTTAGTCTCCTACAATGAGCAGTTCTTC
TRBD1 TRBJ2-2 TRBV28 . CASTNQGQGTYTGELFF TGTGCCAGCACCAACCAGGGACAGGGGACTTACACCGGGGAGCTGTTTTTT
TRBD1 TRBJ2-7 TRBV6-6 once CASTLDRAAYYEQYF TGTGCCAGCACCTTAGACAGGGCCGCTTACTACGAGCAGTACTTC
. TRBJ2-7 TRBV13 . CASSFALGEQYF TGTGCCAGCAGCTTTGCCCTGGGCGAGCAGTACTTC
. TRBJ1-1 TRBV5-1 . CASSLTPAPTNTEAFF TGCGCCAGCAGCCTCACACCAGCCCCTACTAACACTGAAGCTTTCTTT
. TRBJ1-1 TRBV2 . CASRPNMNTEAFF TGTGCCAGCAGGCCCAACATGAACACTGAAGCTTTCTTT
TRBD2 TRBJ2-7 TRBV2 . CAAGGLAGVWDYEQYF TGTGCCGCCGGGGGACTAGCGGGAGTTTGGGACTACGAGCAGTACTTC
TRBD2 TRBJ2-2 TRBV5-1 . CASSSHGLARNTGELFF TGCGCCAGCAGCTCTCACGGACTAGCGAGGAACACCGGGGAGCTGTTTTTT
. TRBJ1-2 TRBV18 . CASSAYQAGYGYTF TGTGCCAGCTCCGCCTACCAGGCAGGCTATGGCTACACCTTC
. TRBJ2-1 TRBV19 . CASSIAVSYNEQFF TGTGCCAGTAGTATAGCGGTCTCCTACAATGAGCAGTTCTTC
. TRBJ2-3 TRBV5-1 . CASSDPTQGTDTQYF TGCGCCAGCAGCGATCCCACCCAGGGAACAGATACGCAGTATTTT
TRBD2 TRBJ2-5 TRBV19 . CASSRTSGRGGETQYF TGTGCCAGTAGCAGGACTAGCGGGAGAGGAGGGGAGACCCAGTACTTC
TRBD2 TRBJ2-1 TRBV28 . CASSSRLAGVYNEQFF TGTGCCAGCAGCTCAAGACTAGCGGGGGTGTACAATGAGCAGTTCTTC
TRBD1 TRBJ2-5 TRBV11-2 many CASSLAGTAQETQYF TGTGCCAGCAGCCTAGCCGGGACAGCCCAAGAGACCCAGTACTTC
TRBD1 TRBJ2-3 TRBV11-3 . CASSLQGQGFDTQYF TGTGCCAGCAGCTTACAGGGACAGGGGTTCGATACGCAGTATTTT
. TRBJ2-4 TRBV4-1 once CASSRGVSGAKNIQYF TGCGCCAGCAGCCGAGGGGTTAGCGGAGCCAAAAACATTCAGTACTTC
TRBD2 TRBJ2-7 TRBV5-1 . CASSLVSGITYEQYF TGCGCCAGCAGCTTGGTTAGCGGGATCACCTACGAGCAGTACTTC
. TRBJ2-7 TRBV12-2 . CASRPWTSGSPEQYF TGTGCAAGTCGCCCGTGGACTAGCGGGAGTCCCGAGCAGTACTTC
. TRBJ2-7 TRBV2 . CASSPHPPSETSYEQYF TGTGCCAGCAGTCCCCACCCCCCTAGCGAGACCTCCTACGAGCAGTACTTC
. TRBJ2-1 TRBV25-1 once CASRDSYNEQFF TGTGCCAGCCGGGACTCGTACAATGAGCAGTTCTTC
. TRBJ1-3 TRBV5-1 . CASWGVRNTIYF TGCGCCAGCTGGGGGGTACGAAACACCATATATTTT
. TRBJ1-5 TRBV6-1 . CASSESQVWRQPQHF TGTGCCAGCAGTGAAAGTCAGGTATGGCGTCAGCCCCAGCATTTT
TRBD1 TRBJ1-6 TRBV7-9 . CASSPGQGSSPLHF TGTGCCAGCAGCCCGGGACAGGGATCTTCACCCCTCCACTTT
. TRBJ2-1 TRBV11-2 . CASSLVTLVGFEQFF TGTGCCAGCAGCTTAGTAACATTGGTCGGCTTTGAGCAGTTCTTC
. TRBJ2-7 TRBV5-5 . CASSGRVPYEQYF TGTGCCAGCAGCGGCCGGGTCCCCTACGAGCAGTACTTC
TRBD2 TRBJ2-2 TRBV4-2 . CASSHGLAGVGAGELFF TGTGCCAGCAGCCACGGACTAGCGGGAGTCGGGGCCGGGGAGCTGTTTTTT
TRBD1 TRBJ1-2 TRBV7-2 once CASSLVGQGAGGYTF TGTGCCAGCAGCTTAGTGGGACAGGGGGCTGGTGGCTACACCTTC
. TRBJ1-5 TRBV23-1 . CARGAVKNQPQHF TGCGCCAGGGGGGCTGTGAAGAATCAGCCCCAGCATTTT
TRBD1 TRBJ1-2 TRBV12-5 . CASGLVPGQGADGYTF TGTGCTAGTGGTTTGGTCCCGGGACAGGGAGCGGACGGCTACACCTTC
TRBD1 TRBJ1-2 TRBV7-6 . CASSPGTENYGYTF TGTGCCAGCAGCCCCGGGACAGAGAACTATGGCTACACCTTC
TRBD1 TRBJ1-1 TRBV5-1 . CASSGTVNTEAFF TGCGCCAGCAGTGGGACAGTGAACACTGAAGCTTTCTTT
TRBD1 TRBJ1-3 TRBV19 few CASSPEQGKAGNTIYF TGTGCCAGTAGTCCCGAACAGGGGAAGGCTGGAAACACCATATATTTT
TRBD2 TRBJ2-7 TRBV19 . CATGLAGNYEQYF TGTGCCACTGGACTAGCGGGAAACTACGAGCAGTACTTC
TRBD1 TRBJ1-2 TRBV7-9 . CASRQLTGTSGGYTF TGTGCCAGCAGACAATTGACAGGGACCTCGGGCGGCTACACCTTC
. TRBJ2-2 TRBV18 . CASSPGGAANTGELFF TGTGCCAGCTCACCCGGCGGGGCGGCGAACACCGGGGAGCTGTTTTTT
TRBD2 TRBJ2-1 TRBV9 . CASSVALQASGNNEQFF TGTGCCAGCAGCGTAGCCCTTCAGGCTAGCGGGAACAATGAGCAGTTCTTC
TRBD2 TRBJ2-6 TRBV6-6 . CASKSGGDSGANVLTF TGTGCCAGCAAATCCGGGGGGGACTCTGGGGCCAACGTCCTGACTTTC
TRBD2 TRBJ2-1 TRBV5-1 . CASSPAGTSTRNEQFF TGCGCCAGCAGCCCCGCCGGGACTAGTACCCGCAATGAGCAGTTCTTC